This paragraph reports one T cell receptor beta chain. The data belong to a study of blood T cell repertoires in COVID-19. For the study at large: Specimens from acute and convalescent COVID-19 originated in the United States, Italy and Spain. PBMCs, B-cell-depleted T cells, or T cells provided the cDNA or gDNA that made up the material.

Original processing notes: Reference gene primer amplification in the assay estimated nucleated cell counts. Repertoires were generated with immunoSEQ multiplex PCR, while TCRdb's copy carries only in-frame clones and drops some. V and J calls and clone size are those listed in that table; D and trimming were worked out from the DNA. The sample holds roughly 100,000 clones, around 82% seen once. There are 12 residues in the CDR3. CDR1 and CDR2 (germline): SQVTM, ANQGSEA. V was cut by 4 bases and J by 1 base, with 7 bases left in between. Sequenced input: peripheral blood. V is TRBV29-1 and J is TRBJ1-1; D not resolved. The receptor comes from a human donor in a cohort sampled during active or convalescent COVID-19. In DNA, the CDR3 is TGCAGCGTTGCTCACAAGAACACTGAAGCTTTCTTT. Its protein product is CSVAHKNTEAFF. Drawing the rest from reference TRBV29-1 and TRBJ1-1, the complete variable domain is SAVISQKPSRDICQRGTSLTIQCQVDSQVTMMFWYRQQPGQSLTLIATANQGSEATYESGFVIDKFPISRPNLTFSTLTVSNMSPEDSSIYLCSVAHKNTEAFFGQGTRLTVV.